Presented here are 27 T cell receptor beta chains from one specimen sequenced in a study of OX40 agonist ivuxolimab in advanced cancers. The assay was immunoSEQ multiplex PCR, and TCRdb's table has in-frame clones only and misses some. Here the sample spans about 62,000 clones, approximately 90% being singletons. The sequencing here drew on CD4+ or CD8+ T cells sorted from blood, taken in a trial of the OX40 agonist ivuxolimab. The receptors shown here come from an adult with an advanced solid tumor such as melanoma, head and neck, liver or kidney cancer.

CDR3 in amino acids: CASSVDLASEQYF. CDR3 nucleotide sequence: TGTGCCAGCAGCGTAGACCTAGCCAGCGAGCAGTACTTC. The rearrangement joins TRBV9 to TRBJ2-7; maybe TRBD2 (5 bases). Germline CDR1 reads SGDLS; CDR2 reads YYNGEE. V lost 0 bases and J lost 6, with 10 bases in between. The CDR3 is 13 amino acids.

The sample holds one count of this clone. The chain links TRBV4-2 to TRBJ2-7, with 10 nucleotides matching TRBD1. The J segment lost 5 bases and the V segment lost 1 base, leaving 11 bases of the junction unmatched. The CDR3 has 17 amino acids. Germline CDR1 reads LGHNA; CDR2 reads YNFKEQ. In DNA form, the CDR3 reads TGTGCCAGCAGCCAAGTCGCATCCGGGACAGGGGCGGACGAGCAGTACTTC. Protein: CASSQVASGTGADEQYF.

The rearrangement joins TRBV28 to TRBJ1-2, with D uncertain. Germline V gene data show CDR1 as MDHEN and CDR2 as SYDVKM. V lost 3 bases and J lost 0, with 8 bases in between. CDR3 length: 14 residues. CDR3 sequence (DNA): TGTGCCAGCAGTTTTGGGCCCGCTAACTATGGCTACACCTTC. Amino acid sequence: CASSFGPANYGYTF.

The chain employs TRBV6-5 and TRBJ1-2; a weak D match, TRBD1 (6 bases). Germline-derived CDR1 and CDR2 are MNHEY and SVGAGI. Deletions cut 8 bases from V and 5 bases from J, with 18 bases between. The CDR3 has 14 amino acids. CDR3 amino acids: CASSTGGQEYGYTF. CDR3 sequence (DNA): TGTGCCAGCTCCACGGGGGGGCAGGAGTATGGCTACACCTTC.

The CDR3 sequence: CASSFAGTYEQYF. The CDR3 nucleotides read TGTGCCAGCAGTTTCGCGGGGACCTACGAGCAGTACTTC. The V call is TRBV27, the J call TRBJ2-7; maybe TRBD2 (6 bases). Trimming removed 3 bases at V and 2 bases at J, with 8 bases between. Germline values: CDR1 MNHEY, CDR2 SMNVEV (reference sequence). The CDR3 runs 13 residues.

The chain uses TRBV27 and TRBJ2-5, with 16 bases identical to TRBD2. Trimming took 7 bases from V and 4 from J; bases not matched to a gene: 12. Germline V lookup: CDR1 MNHEY, CDR2 SMNVEV (reference sequence). This CDR3 region has 18 residues. The CDR3 DNA is TGTGCCAGCAAATCCGGGACTAGCGGGAGGGCCTTGTTAGAGACCCAGTACTTC. Protein product: CASKSGTSGRALLETQYF.

This clone appeared a single time. The chain joins TRBV6-6 to TRBJ1-2; 9 bases line up with TRBD1. Trimming took 8 bases from V and 6 from J; bases not matched to a gene: 7. The length of the CDR3 is 13 residues. CDR1 is MNHNY and CDR2 is SVGAGI in the germline V gene (reference sequence). The chain's CDR3 is CASGTWTGDGYTF. As DNA, the CDR3 is TGTGCCAGCGGTACCTGGACAGGGGATGGCTACACCTTC.

The chain has TRBV19 and TRBJ2-2; D might be TRBD1 or TRBD2, each matching 6 bases. Germline-derived CDR1 and CDR2 are LNHDA and SQIVND (reference sequence). This CDR3 is built from 16 residues. V was trimmed by 0 bases and J by 5 bases, leaving 13 bases between them. CDR3 amino acids: CASSIDPPGATGELFF. Here the CDR3 DNA reads TGTGCCAGTAGTATAGACCCACCGGGGGCGACCGGGGAGCTGTTTTTT.

CDR3 nucleotide sequence: TGCAGCGTGACAGGGGAGCACTACGAGCAGTACTTC. It encodes CSVTGEHYEQYF. This rearrangement joins TRBV29-1 to TRBJ2-7, with 8 positions matching TRBD1. After removal of 6 bases from V and 3 bases from J, the junction contained 4 bases not matched to a gene. Germline loops: CDR1 SQVTM, CDR2 ANQGSEA. The length of the CDR3 is 12 residues.

Comment on this clone: Other DNA sequences from this sample encode an identical CDR3 as well. The V gene is TRBV29-1, the J gene TRBJ2-5; weak D call: TRBD1 (6 bases). This CDR3 region has 14 residues. CDR1 is SQVTM and CDR2 is ANQGSEA in the germline V gene. V gave up 3 bases and J gave up 5 bases, with 16 bases separating them. CDR3 DNA sequence: TGCAGCGTTGAGGGGGTGGGGGCGTGGGAGACCCAGTACTTC. It specifies CSVEGVGAWETQYF.

This clone was recorded once. The chain links TRBV5-5 to TRBJ1-1, with D possibly matching TRBD1 (5 bases). The CDR3 loop spans 13 amino acids. Germline loops: CDR1 SGHKS, CDR2 YYEKEE (reference sequence). Trimming removed 3 bases from V and 1 base from J, with 7 bases in between. As DNA, the CDR3 is TGTGCCAGCAGCTGGGGGTGGAACACTGAAGCTTTCTTT. This translates into CASSWGWNTEAFF.

CDR3 DNA: TGTGCCAGCAGTGACGTGGGGGAGAGGTACGAGCAGTACTTC. It is translated as CASSDVGERYEQYF. The rearrangement joins TRBV2 to TRBJ2-7; perhaps D is TRBD1 or TRBD2 (5 bases each). V was clipped by 3 bases and J by 4 bases, with 13 bases between them. Germline V gives CDR1 SNHLY, CDR2 FYNNEI. CDR3 length equals 14 residues. Filled out from reference TRBV2 and TRBJ2-7, the complete variable domain reads EPEVTQTPSHQVTQMGQEVILRCVPISNHLYFYWYRQILGQKVEFLVSFYNNEISEKSEIFDDQFSVERPDGSNFTLKIRSTKLEDSAMYFCASSDVGERYEQYFGPGTRLTVT.

This rearrangement joins TRBV7-8 to TRBJ2-3; D call uncertain. V was shortened by 1 base and J by 5 bases, with 7 bases between the two germline ends. Germline V gene sequence: CDR1 SGHVS, CDR2 FQNEAQ. This CDR3 spans 13 amino acids. The CDR3, as DNA: TGTGCCAGCAGCTTAGGGTCCCTAGATACGCAGTATTTT. Its protein is CASSLGSLDTQYF. The whole variable domain, filled in from reference TRBV7-8 and TRBJ2-3, reads GAGVSQSPRYKVAKRGQDVALRCDPISGHVSLFWYQQALGQGPEFLTYFQNEAQLDKSGLPSDRFFAERPEGSVSTLKIQRTQQEDSAVYLCASSLGSLDTQYFGPGTRLTVL.

V and J are TRBV7-2 and TRBJ1-5; no clear D. In germline, CDR1 is SGHTA, CDR2 FQGNSA. Trimming left V 6 bases short and J 1 base short, with 10 bases between. There are 14 residues in the CDR3. The CDR3 spells CASRWWTSNQPQHF. The CDR3 DNA is TGTGCCAGCAGATGGTGGACGAGCAATCAGCCCCAGCATTTT.

The chain uses TRBV7-7 and TRBJ2-5; D call uncertain. V lost 5 bases and J 4 bases, leaving 8 bases between the germline ends. The germline CDR1 and CDR2 sequences are SSHAT and FNYEAQ (reference sequence). The CDR3 consists of 12 residues. The CDR3 protein is CASSPPSETQYF. Written as DNA, the CDR3 is TGTGCCAGCAGCCCCCCGTCAGAGACCCAGTACTTC.

The chain uses TRBV27 and TRBJ1-6; D gene unclear. Per germline, CDR1 MNHEY and CDR2 SMNVEV (reference sequence). The V and J ends lost 0 bases and 5 bases respectively, with 8 bases between them. This CDR3 spans 15 amino acids. The chain's CDR3 is CASSLSQVNNSPLHF. CDR3 sequence (DNA): TGTGCCAGCAGTTTATCGCAGGTGAATAATTCACCCCTCCACTTT.

Written as DNA, the CDR3 is TGCGCCAGCAGCCCCACCTGGACAGGAAGGGATGGCTACACCTTC. Its translation: CASSPTWTGRDGYTF. This sequence joins TRBV4-1 and TRBJ1-2, with 7 bases fitting TRBD1. Germline CDR1 reads MGHRA; CDR2 reads YSYEKL. The CDR3 runs 15 residues. V lost 4 bases, J lost 6 bases, and 11 bases stayed unmatched.

The chain joins TRBV7-9 to TRBJ2-3, with D hard to call. The CDR3 length is 16 residues. CDR1 and CDR2 (germline): SEHNR, FQNEAQ (reference sequence). Trimming pared 4 bases from V and 5 bases from J, leaving 19 bases between. The CDR3 coding sequence is TGTGCCAGCAGCTCCCCGAACGACCCCGAGAGAGATACGCAGTATTTT. Translated: CASSSPNDPERDTQYF.

This clone was counted a single time. V gene TRBV2 combines with J gene TRBJ1-2; D remains ambiguous. CDR1 and CDR2 from the germline V gene are SNHLY and FYNNEI. V lost 6 bases and J lost 2, with 22 bases in between. The CDR3 consists of 17 residues. CDR3 sequence reads: CASSLLEIRQPNYGYTF. CDR3 sequence (DNA): TGTGCCAGCAGCCTTCTAGAGATACGACAACCGAACTATGGCTACACCTTC.

This chain connects TRBV5-4 to TRBJ2-4; 7 nucleotides align to TRBD2. The CDR3 contains 16 residues. The J segment lost 2 bases and the V segment lost 4 bases, leaving 9 bases of the junction unmatched. Germline lookup yields CDR1 SGHNT and CDR2 YYREEE (reference sequence). CDR3 in DNA: TGTGCCAGCAGCCCCGGACTAGAGGGGACCAAAAACATTCAGTACTTC. It specifies CASSPGLEGTKNIQYF.

The chain employs TRBV7-7 and TRBJ2-5; D remains unclear. Trimming took off 5 bases at V and 5 bases at J, with 18 bases between the two ends. In germline, CDR1 is SSHAT, CDR2 FNYEAQ (reference sequence). The CDR3 totals 15 residues. DNA of the CDR3: TGTGCCAGCAGCCTTACGACGGGCCCCCATGAGACCCAGTACTTC. As protein: CASSLTTGPHETQYF.

The gene calls are TRBV7-2 and TRBJ2-5; possibly TRBD2 for D (6 bases). Germline V gene sequence: CDR1 SGHTA, CDR2 FQGNSA. This CDR3 has 16 residues. V lost 7 bases and J lost 5, with 23 bases in between. The CDR3 sequence: CASKGSGGGPGETQYF. The CDR3 DNA follows: TGTGCCAGCAAGGGGTCCGGCGGAGGGCCTGGCGAGACCCAGTACTTC.

This clone was recorded only once. The J gene is TRBJ2-5, the V gene TRBV29-1, with a tentative D call TRBD2 (7 bases). This CDR3 has 12 residues. Germline V CDR1 and CDR2: SQVTM, ANQGSEA. The V gene lost 7 bases and the J gene lost 3 bases, with 12 bases spanning the gap. The CDR3 loop reads CSGGGGEETQYF. The CDR3 DNA reads TGCAGCGGCGGCGGGGGCGAAGAGACCCAGTACTTC.

In the case of this clone: The same CDR3 can be traced to other DNA sequences in this sample. The CDR3 DNA reads TGTGCCAGCAGCTTGGACCCGGCCAGGACACCGAACTATGGCTACACCTTC. This encodes CASSLDPARTPNYGYTF. J is TRBJ1-2 and V is TRBV7-9; a possible D gene is TRBD1 (5 bases). V gave up 3 bases and J gave up 2 bases, with 19 bases separating them. This CDR3 region has 17 residues. Germline V gene data show CDR1 as SEHNR and CDR2 as FQNEAQ (reference sequence).

For the CDR3, the DNA is TGTGCCAGCAGCCAAGATGGGTGGACAGGAACGGGCTACACCTTC. This sequence encodes CASSQDGWTGTGYTF. This chain connects TRBV4-2 to TRBJ1-2; 7 nucleotides match TRBD1. V lost 0 bases and J lost 8; bases outside the gene matches: 9. CDR1 and CDR2 (germline): LGHNA, YNFKEQ. The CDR3 has 15 amino acids.

Concerning this clone itself: The same CDR3 can be traced to other DNA sequences in this sample. The genes are TRBV4-1 and TRBJ1-2; tentatively, D is TRBD1 (5 bases). Trimming removed 0 bases at V and 3 bases at J, with 14 bases between. Germline CDR1 and CDR2: MGHRA and YSYEKL. The CDR3 contains 16 residues. CDR3 region: CASSQDGAGAYYGYTF. CDR3 coding DNA: TGCGCCAGCAGCCAAGATGGGGCAGGCGCTTACTATGGCTACACCTTC.

CDR3 nucleotide sequence: TGTGCCAGCAGTGAGATCAGGACCACAGATACGCAGTATTTT. It encodes CASSEIRTTDTQYF. J is TRBJ2-3 and V is TRBV6-1; D unclear. The CDR3 is 14 amino acids. Germline V gives CDR1 MNHNS, CDR2 SASEGT. V shed 3 bases and J shed 2 bases, with 9 bases lying between them.